This T cell receptor beta chain is from a study of neoadjuvant anti-PD-1 for oral cavity cancer. Looking at the study overall: Patients without progression received a fourth nivolumab dose around day 43, then surgical resection on days 50-56.

The study's findings and limits: Non-responders to neoadjuvant nivolumab had significantly more clonal PBMC T cells than responders.

Details on this clone: What it recognizes is unknown.

The germline V and J ends were trimmed by 4 bases and 1 base, with 13 bases remaining between them. The CDR3 totals 15 residues. Germline V CDR1 and CDR2: SGHRS, YFSETQ. Produced via immunoSEQ multiplex PCR; TCRdb's table is partial and in-frame only. The repertoire includes about 42,000 clones, about 76% of them detected once, and 4.8% sits in the top ten. Sample time point: after neoadjuvant nivolumab, at surgical resection. These oral cavity squamous cell carcinomas were HPV-negative and locally advanced. No culture or expansion preceded analysis of these blood cells. The genes are TRBV5-1 and TRBJ2-3; D may be TRBD2 (5 bases). Sequencing was performed on PBMCs, taken after nivolumab (anti-PD-1) treatment. The sequence was collected from a person aged 35-79 years with oral cavity squamous cell carcinoma. The CDR3 loop is CASSPEPGGTDTQYF. CDR3 nucleotides: TGCGCCAGCAGCCCCGAACCCGGGGGCACAGATACGCAGTATTTT.